This passage covers 22 T cell receptor beta chains from one sample sequenced in a study of T cell clonotyping in hematopoietic cell transplantation. Sequencing used immunoSEQ multiplex PCR; TCRdb keeps in-frame clones, though not all of them. The data contain about 12,000 clones, roughly 89% of them singletons. The specimen was PBMCs, collected 100 days after allogeneic stem cell transplant. These receptors were obtained from a female patient aged 50-65 years who had an allogeneic stem cell transplant from an unrelated donor, so the T cells may come from the graft donor. Some clones in this sample may be carry-over from other donors' samples.

The chain uses TRBV27 and TRBJ2-1, with 7 positions matching TRBD2. CDR1 is MNHEY, CDR2 SMNVEV, per germline (reference sequence). Trimming took 8 bases from V and 11 from J; bases not matched to a gene: 12. This CDR3 has 13 amino acids. This CDR3 is CASLRLVGGKQFF. In DNA form, the CDR3 reads TGTGCCAGCCTTCGACTTGTGGGGGGGAAGCAGTTCTTC.

The chain couples TRBV6-1 to TRBJ1-2, with D uncertain. V was shortened by 6 bases and J by 7 bases, with 6 bases between the two germline ends. The CDR3 totals 10 residues. Germline lookup yields CDR1 MNHNS and CDR2 SASEGT. The CDR3 coding sequence is TGTGCCAGCAGGGCGTTTGGCTACACCTTC. The encoded protein is CASRAFGYTF.

V gene TRBV9 combines with J gene TRBJ2-4, with 8 bases lining up with TRBD2. V lost 4 bases to trimming and J lost 1 base; unmatched junction nucleotides: 1. The germline gives CDR1 SGDLS, CDR2 YYNGEE. The length of the CDR3 is 14 residues. CDR3 sequence reads: CASSPGGAKNIQYF. The CDR3 DNA reads as TGTGCCAGCAGCCCGGGGGGGGCCAAAAACATTCAGTACTTC.

The chain is built from TRBV6-5 and TRBJ1-2, with D perhaps matching TRBD1 (5 bases). Trimming took 0 bases from V and 1 from J, leaving 12 bases between them. Germline CDR1 is MNHEY and CDR2 is SVGAGI. This CDR3 contains 16 residues. DNA for the CDR3: TGTGCCAGCAGTTACTCGACTTGGCAGGGTAACTATGGCTACACCTTC. This encodes CASSYSTWQGNYGYTF.

This clone came up once. The chain combines TRBV28 with TRBJ2-1; 9 bases agree with TRBD2. CDR1 and CDR2 from the germline V gene are MDHEN and SYDVKM. Trimming cost V 4 bases and J 5 bases; bases outside gene matches: 18. The CDR3 extends over 19 amino acids. The CDR3 spells CASSSPFAGGLVMDNEQFF. The CDR3 DNA sequence: TGTGCCAGCAGTTCCCCCTTTGCGGGAGGGCTGGTTATGGACAATGAGCAGTTCTTC.

V and J are TRBV7-2 and TRBJ1-1; D remains unclear. CDR1 is SGHTA, CDR2 FQGNSA, per germline. This CDR3 contains 15 residues. V dropped 2 bases and J dropped 3 bases, with 13 bases sitting between them. As DNA, the CDR3 is TGTGCCAGCAGCTTAAGCCCCCTAAAGGACACTGAAGCTTTCTTT. Its protein is CASSLSPLKDTEAFF.

The rearrangement joins TRBV27 to TRBJ2-6; D remains unclear. CDR3 length equals 12 residues. Germline V gives CDR1 MNHEY, CDR2 SMNVEV (reference sequence). The germline V and J ends were trimmed by 8 bases and 5 bases, with 7 bases remaining between them. CDR3 DNA: TGTGCCAGCGGCCCCCGGGCCAACGTCCTGACTTTC. Translating it yields CASGPRANVLTF. Filled out from reference TRBV27 and TRBJ2-6, the complete variable domain reads EAQVTQNPRYLITVTGKKLTVTCSQNMNHEYMSWYRQDPGLGLRQIYYSMNVEVTDKGDVPEGYKVSRKEKRNFPLILESPSPNQTSLYFCASGPRANVLTFGAGSRLTVL.

In this sample, this clone turned up once. J is TRBJ2-7 and V is TRBV5-1; unclear D gene. V was clipped by 0 bases and J by 5 bases, with 9 bases between them. The CDR3 contains 13 residues. Germline V gene sequence: CDR1 SGHRS, CDR2 YFSETQ. The CDR3 loop is CASSLDFSDEQYF. CDR3 nucleotide sequence: TGCGCCAGCAGCTTGGACTTTTCTGACGAGCAGTACTTC.

In this sample, this clone turned up once. J is TRBJ2-7 and V is TRBV6-1; D is undetermined. V dropped 1 base and J dropped 5 bases, with 9 bases sitting between them. This CDR3 contains 13 residues. Germline CDR1 reads MNHNS; CDR2 reads SASEGT. The CDR3 nucleotides read TGTGCCAGCAGTGAAGTTAGACATCACGAGCAGTACGTC. Translating it yields CASSEVRHHEQYV.

The chain carries TRBV9 and TRBJ2-3, with D perhaps TRBD2 (6 bases). The germline V gene has CDR1 SGDLS and CDR2 YYNGEE. This CDR3 region has 13 residues. Trimming cost V 10 bases and J 5 bases, with 17 bases left between them. As DNA, the CDR3 is TGTGCCTCCGCGAGGAGAGCGGGAGATACGCAGTATTTT. Translating it yields CASARRAGDTQYF.

This clone was seen only a few times. The V call is TRBV6-1, the J call TRBJ2-5; D not resolved. The V end was cut by 4 bases, the J end by 2 bases, with 11 bases between. The CDR3 has 14 amino acids. From germline, CDR1 is MNHNS and CDR2 SASEGT. The CDR3 DNA is TGTGCCAGCAGTGCCGGAACCCGTCAAGAGACCCAGTACTTC. Amino acid sequence: CASSAGTRQETQYF.

V is TRBV4-1 and J is TRBJ1-6; D uncertain. V gave up 1 base and J gave up 0 bases, with 10 bases separating them. CDR1 and CDR2 (germline): MGHRA, YSYEKL. This CDR3 region has 17 residues. The CDR3 protein is CASSQVDLLSYNSPLHF. CDR3 bases: TGCGCCAGCAGCCAAGTGGATCTGCTCTCCTATAATTCACCCCTCCACTTT.

The rearrangement uses TRBV14 and TRBJ2-1, with TRBD2 matching 7 bases. The V gene end was trimmed by 2 bases and the J gene end by 0 bases; junction bases not matched to a gene: 1. Germline CDR1 and CDR2: SGHDN and FVKESK. This CDR3 has 15 residues. The CDR3 loop is CASSQLAGSYNEQFF. The DNA of the CDR3 is TGTGCCAGCAGCCAATTAGCGGGCTCCTACAATGAGCAGTTCTTC.

CDR3 nucleotide sequence: TGTGCCAGCAGTGGAGCCGGGGATAATTCACCCCTCCACTTT. Translated, it gives CASSGAGDNSPLHF. The chain couples TRBV25-1 to TRBJ1-6; D gene ambiguous. The CDR3 contains 14 residues. The V end lost 4 bases, the J end lost 5 bases, and 9 bases lay between the germline ends. CDR1 MGHDK and CDR2 SYGVNS come from the germline V gene.

J is TRBJ1-5 and V is TRBV27; 9 bases align to TRBD1. The CDR3 runs to 15 residues. After removal of 7 bases from V and 4 bases from J, the junction contained 8 bases not matched to a gene. The germline V gene has CDR1 MNHEY and CDR2 SMNVEV (reference sequence). CDR3 region: CASNSGTGLNQPQHF. The CDR3 bases are TGTGCCAGCAACTCCGGGACAGGGTTGAATCAGCCCCAGCATTTT.

The genes are TRBV28 and TRBJ1-1; D is perhaps TRBD1 (5 bases). The V gene's germline CDR1 is MDHEN and CDR2 SYDVKM. The CDR3 contains 14 residues. V lost 8 bases and J lost 5, with 18 bases in between. CDR3: CASRGERVGTEAFF. The CDR3 DNA reads as TGTGCCAGCCGAGGGGAGAGGGTTGGGACTGAAGCTTTCTTT.

The V and J genes are TRBV29-1 and TRBJ1-1; tentatively, D is TRBD1 (5 bases). Germline V gives CDR1 SQVTM, CDR2 ANQGSEA. Deletions cut 6 bases from V and 2 bases from J, with 10 bases between. The CDR3 is made up of 12 amino acids. CDR3 coding DNA: TGCAGCGTCGGACAAATTAACACTGAAGCTTTCTTT. Translation: CSVGQINTEAFF.

The J gene is TRBJ1-5, the V gene TRBV2; perhaps TRBD1 as D (5 bases). V lost 3 bases, J lost 1 base, and 16 bases lay in between. The CDR3 runs to 17 residues. Germline V gene sequence: CDR1 SNHLY, CDR2 FYNNEI. DNA of the CDR3: TGTGCCAGCAGTGAGGAGGGCACTAAGGGGAGCAATCAGCCCCAGCATTTT. It yields the protein CASSEEGTKGSNQPQHF.

The V call is TRBV2, the J call TRBJ2-7, with a possible D match to TRBD2 (6 bases). CDR1 and CDR2 (germline): SNHLY, FYNNEI. V gave up 4 bases and J gave up 2 bases, with 27 bases separating them. The CDR3 extends over 19 amino acids. CDR3 amino acids: CASSAGVTAVGEDPYEQYF. DNA for the CDR3: TGTGCCAGCAGTGCCGGAGTGACCGCAGTTGGGGAGGATCCCTACGAGCAGTACTTC.

The chain employs TRBV5-1 and TRBJ2-1; D remains unclear. Trimming left V 5 bases short and J 0 bases short, with 15 bases between. The germline V gene has CDR1 SGHRS and CDR2 YFSETQ. The CDR3 is 16 residues long. The CDR3 DNA is TGCGCCAGCAGGTCCCCGAAGACCCGCTCCTACAATGAGCAGTTCTTC. Translated, it gives CASRSPKTRSYNEQFF.

J is TRBJ1-5 and V is TRBV27; 7 nucleotides align to TRBD1. This CDR3 is built from 14 residues. The trim removed 6 bases at V and 3 bases at J, leaving 5 bases unmatched. In germline, CDR1 is MNHEY, CDR2 SMNVEV (reference sequence). The CDR3 DNA reads as TGTGCCAGCAGCCGGACAGGATTCAATCAGCCCCAGCATTTT. Translation: CASSRTGFNQPQHF.

The chain has TRBV11-2 and TRBJ2-3; D unresolved. This CDR3 has 14 residues. Between the trimmed V and J ends, which lost 3 bases and 1 base, there was a span of 8 bases. The germline V gene encodes CDR1 SGHAT and CDR2 FQNNGV. The CDR3 DNA reads TGTGCCAGCAGCTTTCGAAGAGGCACAGATACGCAGTATTTT. Translation: CASSFRRGTDTQYF. Supplemented by reference TRBV11-2 and TRBJ2-3, the full variable domain reads EAGVAQSPRYKIIEKRQSVAFWCNPISGHATLYWYQQILGQGPKLLIQFQNNGVVDDSQLPKDRFSAERLKGVDSTLKIQPAKLEDSAVYLCASSFRRGTDTQYFGPGTRLTVL.